The TCR beta chain described here comes from a study of somatic mutations in cytotoxic T cells in rheumatoid arthritis. Study at large: Patients gave 30 ml EDTA peripheral blood immediately after diagnosis, prior to starting treatment. Flow-sorting brought some V beta antibody-stained T-cell populations to nearly 100% purity, V beta1+ cells sequenced for TCRB among them. Broader study findings: Adjustment for multiple comparisons was not applied to the slight TRBV07 underrepresentation observed in rheumatoid arthritis patients. In about an eighth of the 65 patients, the largest CD8+ clone exceeded 20% of CD8+ cells.

Method: immunoSEQ multiplex PCR; TCRdb's copy keeps in-frame clones and lacks some. In the table there are roughly 14,000 clones, more than 70% of which are singletons. Looked up from germline, CDR1 is MGHRA and CDR2 is YSYEKL. The CDR3 has 15 amino acids. Trimming removed 3 bases from V and 1 base from J; junction bases left unmatched: 1. On this clone: The antigen is not known.

The material sequenced was CD8+ T cells sorted from blood. V is TRBV4-1 and J is TRBJ2-1; 9 bases agree with TRBD2. The origin of this receptor is an adult with rheumatoid arthritis. The chain's CDR3 is CASSQRGGSYNEQFF. CDR3 nucleotide sequence: TGCGCCAGCAGCCAGCGGGGGGGGTCCTACAATGAGCAGTTCTTC.